One sample yielded the 5 T cell receptor beta chains listed below, sequenced in a study of cytomegalovirus exposure and HLA in healthy donors. Primers: 60 Vbeta forward and 13 Jbeta reverse. TCRdb's table, derived via immunoSEQ multiplex PCR, lists solely in-frame clones and lacks some. The sample includes 50,000 to 60,000 clones. The specimen sequenced was PBMCs. These receptors were taken from a woman aged 45-65 years in good health and CMV-seropositive.

The chain uses TRBV11-2 and TRBJ2-7; 8 bases fit TRBD2. The germline CDR1 and CDR2 sequences are SGHAT and FQNNGV. After removal of 5 bases from V and 7 bases from J, the junction contained 10 bases not matched to a gene. This CDR3 has 14 amino acids. The CDR3 region is CASSHRLARWEQYF. For the CDR3, the DNA is TGTGCCAGCAGCCACAGACTAGCGAGGTGGGAGCAGTACTTC.

The chain is built from TRBV4-2 and TRBJ2-1; 10 bases are a match to TRBD2. CDR3 length: 16 residues. Germline V CDR1 and CDR2: LGHNA, YNFKEQ. V lost 4 bases to trimming and J lost 6 bases; unmatched junction nucleotides: 9. The CDR3 coding sequence is TGTGCCAGCAGCCCCGCTCGAGCGGGAGGGAGCAATGAGCAGTTCTTC. This translates into CASSPARAGGSNEQFF.

V and J are TRBV6-5 and TRBJ2-2; possibly TRBD1 for D (5 bases). Germline V gene sequence: CDR1 MNHEY, CDR2 SVGAGI. The CDR3 covers 15 residues. Trimming removed 6 bases at V and 2 bases at J, with 13 bases between. The CDR3 protein is CASSHPTANTGELFF. In nucleotides, the CDR3 is TGTGCCAGCAGCCACCCGACAGCTAACACCGGGGAGCTGTTTTTT.

The chain couples TRBV7-8 to TRBJ1-2, with D possibly being TRBD1 (6 bases). Germline assignment: CDR1 SGHVS and CDR2 FQNEAQ. The CDR3 covers 15 residues. V shed 1 base and J shed 4 bases, with 13 bases lying between them. CDR3 coding DNA: TGTGCCAGCAGCTTAGAAGGGGGGGAAGGCTATGGCTACACCTTC. This gives the protein CASSLEGGEGYGYTF.

The chain is built from TRBV2 and TRBJ2-2; the D gene could be TRBD1 or TRBD2 (6 bases each). This CDR3 contains 14 residues. The ends were cut back, 11 bases at V and 1 base at J, with 14 bases in the middle. The V gene's germline CDR1 is SNHLY and CDR2 FYNNEI. CDR3 amino acids: CAGRGGLNTGELFF. The CDR3 DNA is TGTGCCGGCCGTGGGGGGCTGAACACCGGGGAGCTGTTTTTT. The full variable domain, completed using reference TRBV2 and TRBJ2-2, is EPEVTQTPSHQVTQMGQEVILRCVPISNHLYFYWYRQILGQKVEFLVSFYNNEISEKSEIFDDQFSVERPDGSNFTLKIRSTKLEDSAMYFCAGRGGLNTGELFFGEGSRLTVL.